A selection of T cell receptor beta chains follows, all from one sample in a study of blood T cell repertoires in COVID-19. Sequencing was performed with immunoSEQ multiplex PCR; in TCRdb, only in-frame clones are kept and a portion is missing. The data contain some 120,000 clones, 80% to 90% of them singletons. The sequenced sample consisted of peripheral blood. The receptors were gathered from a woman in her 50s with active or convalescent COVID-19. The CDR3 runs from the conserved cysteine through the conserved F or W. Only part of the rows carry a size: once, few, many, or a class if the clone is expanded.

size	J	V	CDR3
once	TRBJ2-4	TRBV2	CASRRFDKNIQYF
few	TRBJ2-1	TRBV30	CACQWQTSYNEQFF
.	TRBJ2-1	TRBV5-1	CASSFQVGGRYGEQFF
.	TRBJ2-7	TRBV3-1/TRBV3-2	CASSLAGAAYEQYF
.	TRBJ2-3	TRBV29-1	CSAYAPDTQYF
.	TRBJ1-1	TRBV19	CASTPGRRGRGTEAFF
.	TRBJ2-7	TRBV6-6	CASSYGAGAYEQYF
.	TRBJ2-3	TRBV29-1	CSVGLAGADTQYF
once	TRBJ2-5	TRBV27	CASSLNRLEETQYF
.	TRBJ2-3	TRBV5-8	CASSRQGADTQYF
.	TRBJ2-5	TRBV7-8	CASSTGRETQYF
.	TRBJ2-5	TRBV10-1	CASSELQGVRETQYF
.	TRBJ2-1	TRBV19	CATRGGRGSYNEQFF
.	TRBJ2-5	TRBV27	CASSLYRDQETQYF
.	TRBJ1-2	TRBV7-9	CASSPGVDNYGYTF
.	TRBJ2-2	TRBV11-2	CASSQGHVNTGELFF
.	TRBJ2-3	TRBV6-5	CASTGRRTDTQYF
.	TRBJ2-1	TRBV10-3	CAITGGQGYNEQFF
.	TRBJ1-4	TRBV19	CASSPGEKLFF
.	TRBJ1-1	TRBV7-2	CASSFRGTVRLNTEAFF
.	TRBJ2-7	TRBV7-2	CASSLWGRNEQYF
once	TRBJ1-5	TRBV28	CASRKGDRDNQPQHF
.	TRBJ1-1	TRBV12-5	CASGLTYDGTEAFF
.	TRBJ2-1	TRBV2	CASSTIAGGLRYNEQFF
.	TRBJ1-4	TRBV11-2	CASSLEPGTGGKLFF
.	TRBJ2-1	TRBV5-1	CASSIGQGPHNEQFF
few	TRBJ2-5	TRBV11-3	CASSPRDSGLQETQYF
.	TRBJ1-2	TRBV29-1	CSVEDRDGYTF
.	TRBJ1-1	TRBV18	CASSPPVRGNTEAFF
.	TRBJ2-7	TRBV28	CASLPPRGIFDEQYF
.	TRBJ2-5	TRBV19	CASSTGPQETQYF
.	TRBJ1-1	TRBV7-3	CASSQNQGAITEAFF
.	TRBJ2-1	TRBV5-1	CASSLVFPQGYEQFF
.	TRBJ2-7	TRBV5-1	CASRKDTSTYEQYF
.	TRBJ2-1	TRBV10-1	CANSRGAQGNEQFF
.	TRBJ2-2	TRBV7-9	CASSYLEPGELFF
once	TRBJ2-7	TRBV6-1	CASSEGPGEAPEYF
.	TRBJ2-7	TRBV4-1	CASSQVGGSNEQYF
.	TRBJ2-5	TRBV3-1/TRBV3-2	CASSQVGESDKDDRYQETQYF
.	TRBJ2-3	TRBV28	CASSPTGGEGTDTQYF
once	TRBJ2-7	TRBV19	CASSINAGGHYEQYF
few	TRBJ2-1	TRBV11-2	CASSLDWQLHEQFF
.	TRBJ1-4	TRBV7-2	CASSLAHGQGNEKLFF
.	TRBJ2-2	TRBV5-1	CASSLAGKGTGELFF
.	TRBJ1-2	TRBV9	CASSVTGGKGYTF
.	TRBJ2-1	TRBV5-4	CASSPLAGGDNEQFF
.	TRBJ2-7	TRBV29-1	CSARVADREYEQYF
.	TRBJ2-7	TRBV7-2	CASSRGTGSYEQYF
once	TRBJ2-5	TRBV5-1	CASGMPSGRETQYF
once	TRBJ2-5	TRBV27	CASSPVGLAGGGETQYF
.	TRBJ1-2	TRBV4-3	CASSHDMNRGRGYTF
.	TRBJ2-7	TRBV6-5	CASSYAGTRTYEQYF
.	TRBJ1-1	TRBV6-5	CASRDRPPKNTEAFF
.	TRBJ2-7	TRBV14	CASSQGFRRTGGIFYEQYF
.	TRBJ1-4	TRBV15	CATSRSWGGEEKLFF
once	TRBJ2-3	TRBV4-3	CASSQDSSGRAWTSTDTQYF